Following are 9 T cell receptor beta chains from one sample sequenced in a study of OX40 agonist ivuxolimab in advanced cancers. TCRdb's copy holds only in-frame clones and misses some; the assay was immunoSEQ multiplex PCR. The sample gives 84,000 or so clones, approximately 84% of which show up once; 2.5% to 3% is in the top ten. Here the sequenced sample was CD4+ or CD8+ T cells sorted from blood, taken in a trial of the OX40 agonist ivuxolimab. These receptors were collected from an adult with an advanced solid tumor such as melanoma, head and neck, liver or kidney cancer.

The J gene is TRBJ2-5, the V gene TRBV7-2; weak D call: TRBD2 (5 bases). Trimming cost V 5 bases and J 2 bases, with 12 bases left between them. The germline gives CDR1 SGHTA, CDR2 FQGNSA. This CDR3 contains 14 residues. CDR3 bases: TGTGCCAGCAGCGCCGGAGGTTCTCAAGAGACCCAGTACTTC. Its protein product is CASSAGGSQETQYF.

The chain is built from TRBV18 and TRBJ1-6, with D unclear. Germline lookup yields CDR1 KGHSH and CDR2 LQKENI. The CDR3 covers 14 residues. Trimming cost V 3 bases and J 7 bases, with 10 bases left between them. CDR3 DNA: TGTGCCAGCTCACCCGAGGGAGGGAATTCACCCCTCCACTTT. Translated, it gives CASSPEGGNSPLHF.

This chain connects TRBV4-2 to TRBJ1-4; 7 positions agree with TRBD1. This CDR3 has 17 residues. Germline assignment: CDR1 LGHNA and CDR2 YNFKEQ. J was trimmed by 2 bases and V by 0 bases; bases with no gene match: 6. DNA of the CDR3: TGTGCCAGCAGCCAAGAGGCCCGGACAGGCACTAATGAAAAACTGTTTTTT. It encodes CASSQEARTGTNEKLFF.

This sequence joins TRBV4-1 and TRBJ2-5; D is unresolved. Trimming removed 1 base at V and 3 bases at J, with 12 bases between. The germline V gene encodes CDR1 MGHRA and CDR2 YSYEKL. The CDR3 is 15 amino acids. The CDR3 nucleotides are TGCGCCAGCAGCCAAGCTACGGACCGGAAAGAGACCCAGTACTTC. This encodes CASSQATDRKETQYF.

The chain has TRBV7-9 and TRBJ2-7, with D tentatively TRBD2 (5 bases). V shed 1 base and J shed 7 bases, with 17 bases lying between them. CDR1 is SEHNR, CDR2 FQNEAQ, per germline (reference sequence). This CDR3 has 15 amino acids. CDR3 amino acids: CASSLGGPATGEQYF. As DNA, the CDR3 is TGTGCCAGCAGCTTAGGTGGACCTGCTACGGGAGAGCAGTACTTC.

This clone appeared once. The gene calls are TRBV5-1 and TRBJ2-2; 9 positions agree with TRBD1. V lost 2 bases to trimming and J lost 4 bases; unmatched junction nucleotides: 3. The CDR3 extends over 15 amino acids. Germline CDR1 and CDR2: SGHRS and YFSETQ. The CDR3 loop is CASSFDRGATGELFF. CDR3 nucleotide sequence: TGCGCCAGCAGCTTTGACAGGGGGGCCACCGGGGAGCTGTTTTTT.

The rearrangement links TRBV5-1 to TRBJ1-1; the D gene is possibly TRBD1 (6 bases). This CDR3 has 14 amino acids. The V and J ends lost 0 bases and 5 bases respectively, with 11 bases between them. Per the germline V gene, CDR1 is SGHRS and CDR2 is YFSETQ. The CDR3 coding sequence is TGCGCCAGCAGCTTGGTCGGGGGGCGAACTGAAGCTTTCTTT. As protein: CASSLVGGRTEAFF.

The J gene is TRBJ1-2, the V gene TRBV5-4, with 9 bases identical to TRBD1. V lost 2 bases to trimming and J lost 7 bases; unmatched junction nucleotides: 6. The CDR3 covers 14 residues. The germline V gene encodes CDR1 SGHNT and CDR2 YYREEE (reference sequence). The CDR3 region is CASSFDRGVSGYTF. CDR3 nucleotide sequence: TGTGCCAGCAGCTTCGACAGGGGGGTTTCTGGCTACACCTTC.

The chain combines TRBV19 with TRBJ2-7; D gene ambiguous. Germline V gene lookup returns CDR1 LNHDA and CDR2 SQIVND (reference sequence). The CDR3 is made up of 14 amino acids. Trimming left V 6 bases short and J 4 bases short, with 16 bases between. The CDR3: CASSLARNGYEQYF. The CDR3 bases are TGTGCCAGTAGCCTGGCCAGAAACGGTTACGAGCAGTACTTC. Complete variable domain (other parts from reference TRBV19 and TRBJ2-7): DGGITQSPKYLFRKEGQNVTLSCEQNLNHDAMYWYRQDPGQGLRLIYYSQIVNDFQKGDIAEGYSVSREKKESFPLTVTSAQKNPTAFYLCASSLARNGYEQYFGPGTRLTVT.